This T cell receptor (beta chain) comes out of a study of cytomegalovirus exposure and HLA in healthy donors. Researchers ran the PCR with 60 Vbeta and 13 Jbeta primers. The repertoire was sequenced with immunoSEQ multiplex PCR; TCRdb's copy has only in-frame clones and lacks some. In the table there are hundreds of thousands of clones, roughly 89% of which are singletons. V lost 8 bases and J lost 2, with 10 bases in between. The CDR3 length is 12 residues. Germline CDR1 WSHSY, CDR2 SAAADI. The source material was PBMCs. This clonotype was obtained from a woman between 18 and 29 years old in good health and CMV-seronegative. The J gene is TRBJ2-7, the V gene TRBV10-2; D possibly corresponds to TRBD1 (5 bases). This CDR3 reads CASQGATYEQYF. The CDR3 DNA reads TGCGCCAGCCAAGGGGCCACCTACGAGCAGTACTTC.